Sequencing of this TCR beta chain was carried out in a study of blood T cell repertoires in COVID-19. Study in general: T cells, B-cell-depleted T cells, or PBMCs supplied cDNA or gDNA.

CDR1 and CDR2 from the germline V gene are SGHRS and YFSETQ. The V gene lost 1 base and the J gene lost 1 base, with 14 bases spanning the gap. This CDR3 spans 16 amino acids. Under the authors' procedure: Counts of nucleated cells, estimated from reference gene primer amplification, were obtained. Generated by immunoSEQ multiplex PCR, the TCRdb table keeps only in-frame clones and is missing some. That table furnishes V, J and clone size, whereas the DNA furnished D and trimming. The repertoire holds roughly 230,000 clones, approximately 92% seen once, with about 4.5% in the top ten. The TCR sequence derives from a woman in her 40s who had recovered from COVID-19. Sequencing was performed on peripheral blood. J is TRBJ2-5 and V is TRBV5-1; TRBD2 is a possible D gene (6 bases). DNA of the CDR3: TGCGCCAGCAGCTTGTTTGCAGCGGGCGGCCAAGAGACCCAGTACTTC. Amino acid sequence: CASSLFAAGGQETQYF.